Given below is one T cell receptor beta chain in context. The data derive from a study of T-cell reconstitution after alpha-beta-depleted transplantation in children. This CDR3 is 15 amino acids long. Trimming cost V 0 bases and J 3 bases, with 12 bases left between them. Researchers prepared the TCRbeta library using unique molecular identifiers, the study reports. TCRdb re-analysed the PCR reads in MiXCR, keeping a single row per CDR3 protein. The sample has a few hundred thousand distinct CDR3 sequences, about 12% seen once; the top ten hold around 6%. This sequence joins TRBV12-3 or TRBV12-4 and TRBJ2-7; D remains ambiguous. The sample consisted of PBMCs from the stem cell graft donor, taken from the stem cell graft. This TCR was recovered from a human donor who donated a stem cell graft to a child with combined immunodeficiency. DNA for the CDR3: TGTGCCAGCAGTTTAGCTACCCCTTTTAGCTACGAGCAGTACTTC. Amino acids: CASSLATPFSYEQYF.